This entry lists 14 T cell receptor beta chains sequenced from one sample in a study of blood T cell repertoires in COVID-19. Measured with immunoSEQ multiplex PCR; TCRdb has only the in-frame clones, and not every one. The top ten hold about 3% of the sample, which has about 270,000 clones, around 90% seen once. Material: PBMCs or T cells enriched from blood (not recorded which). The source is a man aged 40-49 years who had been exposed to COVID-19.

The chain recombines TRBV27 with TRBJ1-6, with TRBD1 as a possible D gene (5 bases). From germline, CDR1 is MNHEY and CDR2 SMNVEV (reference sequence). The V end lost 9 bases, the J end lost 5 bases, and 11 bases lay between the germline ends. The CDR3 runs 13 residues. CDR3 in amino acids: CASRGANNSPLHF. The CDR3 DNA reads TGTGCCAGTCGTGGGGCGAATAATTCACCCCTCCACTTT.

This chain uses TRBV5-1 with TRBJ2-5; tentatively, D is TRBD2 (5 bases). Deletions cut 0 bases from V and 5 bases from J, with 14 bases between. This CDR3 has 15 amino acids. Germline V CDR1 and CDR2: SGHRS, YFSETQ. CDR3 amino acids: CASSLAPLQRETQYF. CDR3 nucleotides: TGCGCCAGCAGCTTGGCTCCCCTTCAGCGGGAGACCCAGTACTTC.

J is TRBJ2-7 and V is TRBV7-3; weak D call: TRBD2 (6 bases). There are 14 residues in the CDR3. Germline CDR1 SGHTA, CDR2 FQGTGA. V gave up 5 bases and J gave up 6 bases, with 17 bases separating them. The CDR3 is CASSSPKTRGEQYF. The CDR3 coding sequence is TGTGCCAGCAGCAGCCCAAAAACGCGGGGCGAGCAGTACTTC.

V usage is TRBV7-9 and J usage is TRBJ2-1; TRBD2 matches at 10 bases. The V and J ends lost 5 bases and 6 bases, in that order; junction bases with no gene match: 13. The CDR3 is 17 amino acids. CDR1 and CDR2 from the germline V gene are SEHNR and FQNEAQ (reference sequence). The CDR3: CASSPQLAGNPFNEQFF. The DNA of the CDR3 is TGTGCCAGCAGCCCCCAACTAGCGGGAAATCCCTTCAATGAGCAGTTCTTC.

The chain uses TRBV10-3 and TRBJ2-1, with 8 nucleotides matching TRBD1. Trimming at V came to 6 bases and at J to 5 bases, leaving 9 bases not matched to a gene. The CDR3 extends over 15 amino acids. The germline CDR1 and CDR2 sequences are ENHRY and SYGVKD. The CDR3 nucleotides read TGTGCCATCAGCCTCAGACAGGGGAGGAACAATGAGCAGTTCTTC. It codes for CAISLRQGRNNEQFF.

The chain uses TRBV7-9 and TRBJ2-5; 10 nucleotides line up with TRBD2. There are 15 residues in the CDR3. Trimming at V came to 7 bases and at J to 4 bases, leaving 9 bases not matched to a gene. Germline V gene data show CDR1 as SEHNR and CDR2 as FQNEAQ (reference sequence). The CDR3 nucleotides read TGTGCCAGCAAAGGTTCACTAGCGGGACCAGAGACCCAGTACTTC. This translates into CASKGSLAGPETQYF.

In this sample, this clone turned up once. The V gene is TRBV11-3, the J gene TRBJ2-1; 7 bases are a match to TRBD2. There are 12 residues in the CDR3. The J segment lost 6 bases and the V segment lost 6 bases, leaving 2 bases of the junction unmatched. Germline assignment: CDR1 SGHNT and CDR2 YENEEA. This chain's CDR3 is CASRSSGNEQFF. For the CDR3, the DNA is TGTGCCAGCAGATCTAGCGGCAATGAGCAGTTCTTC.

This chain joins TRBV5-1 and TRBJ1-2, with D possibly matching TRBD1 (5 bases). The germline gives CDR1 SGHRS, CDR2 YFSETQ. V was shortened by 4 bases and J by 4 bases, with 14 bases between the two germline ends. This CDR3 is built from 14 residues. CDR3 loop: CASSLGQGSYGYTF. The CDR3 DNA reads as TGCGCCAGCAGCCTTGGTCAGGGAAGCTATGGCTACACCTTC.

The chain employs TRBV7-9 and TRBJ2-1, with TRBD2 identical over 7 bases. With V trimmed by 5 bases and J by 5 bases, 9 bases remained unmatched. The CDR3 is made up of 15 amino acids. Germline V gives CDR1 SEHNR, CDR2 FQNEAQ (reference sequence). The CDR3 region is CASSLGAGANNEQFF. CDR3 nucleotide sequence: TGTGCCAGCAGCCTAGGGGCGGGAGCGAACAATGAGCAGTTCTTC.

The V call is TRBV7-6, the J call TRBJ2-1; 7 bases fit TRBD1. Germline V CDR1 and CDR2: SGHVS, FNYEAQ. J was trimmed by 0 bases and V by 5 bases; bases with no gene match: 7. This CDR3 is built from 16 residues. The CDR3 protein is CASSTDRESSYNEQFF. The CDR3 DNA reads as TGTGCCAGCAGCACCGACAGGGAAAGCTCCTACAATGAGCAGTTCTTC.

V gene TRBV14 combines with J gene TRBJ1-1; D gene uncertain. With 1 base removed from V and 3 bases from J, the gap between germline ends came to 9 bases. Germline V gene lookup returns CDR1 SGHDN and CDR2 FVKESK. This CDR3 region has 14 residues. CDR3 in amino acids: CASSQAGFYTEAFF. In DNA form, the CDR3 reads TGTGCCAGCAGCCAAGCCGGGTTTTACACTGAAGCTTTCTTT.

J is TRBJ2-7 and V is TRBV3-1 (or the pseudogene TRBV3-2); weak D call: TRBD2 (5 bases). With 1 base removed from V and 3 bases from J, the gap between germline ends came to 7 bases. The CDR3 is 13 amino acids. The germline V gene has CDR1 LGHDT and CDR2 YNNKEL (reference sequence). The CDR3 nucleotides read TGTGCCAGCAGCCAAGGTGAGGGCTACGAGCAGTACTTC. Encoded protein: CASSQGEGYEQYF.

The CDR3 loop reads CASSQDAGTGRIWHGYTF. In nucleotides, the CDR3 is TGCGCCAGCAGCCAAGATGCCGGGACAGGGAGGATCTGGCATGGCTACACCTTC. V and J are TRBV4-3 and TRBJ1-2; 9 bases are a match to TRBD1. Looked up from germline, CDR1 is LGHNA and CDR2 is YSLEER. V shed 0 bases and J 6 bases; nucleotides not matched to a gene: 14. The CDR3 runs 18 residues.

The V gene is TRBV4-3, the J gene TRBJ1-1; D uncertain. Germline CDR1 is LGHNA and CDR2 is YSLEER. This CDR3 is 15 amino acids long. V was clipped by 0 bases and J by 3 bases, with 11 bases between them. The DNA of the CDR3 is TGCGCCAGCAGCCAAGATTTCGAGGGTTACACTGAAGCTTTCTTT. It yields the protein CASSQDFEGYTEAFF.